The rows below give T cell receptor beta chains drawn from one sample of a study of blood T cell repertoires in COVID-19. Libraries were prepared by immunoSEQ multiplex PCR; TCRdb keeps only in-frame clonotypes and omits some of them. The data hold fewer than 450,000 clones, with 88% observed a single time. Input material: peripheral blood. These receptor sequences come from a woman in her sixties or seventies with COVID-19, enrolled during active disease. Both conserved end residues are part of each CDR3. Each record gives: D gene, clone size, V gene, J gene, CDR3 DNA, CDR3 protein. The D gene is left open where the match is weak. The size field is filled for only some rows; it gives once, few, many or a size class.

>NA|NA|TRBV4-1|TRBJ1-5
TGCGCCAGCAGCCACTGGCCCAGGGGTCATAGCAATCAGCCCCAGCATTTT
CASSHWPRGHSNQPQHF
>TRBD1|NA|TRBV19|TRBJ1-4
TGTGCCAGTAGTTTTAATTTCTTTGGGACAGGCACAACTAATGAAAAACTGTTTTTT
CASSFNFFGTGTTNEKLFF
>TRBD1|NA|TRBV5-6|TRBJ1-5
TGTGCCAGCAGCTCCTCGACAGGGACCAATCAGCCCCAGCATTTT
CASSSSTGTNQPQHF
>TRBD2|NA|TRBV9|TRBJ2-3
TGTGCCAGCAGCGTGCAGCGGGGGGGCCTGGAGGGCACAGATACGCAGTATTTT
CASSVQRGGLEGTDTQYF
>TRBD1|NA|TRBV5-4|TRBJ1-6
TGTGCCAGCAGCCCGGGGGACAGGGGAAGTTCACCCCTCCACTTT
CASSPGDRGSSPLHF
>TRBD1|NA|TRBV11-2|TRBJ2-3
TGTGCCAGCAGCTTGTGGGGACAGGGGACAGATACGCAGTATTTT
CASSLWGQGTDTQYF
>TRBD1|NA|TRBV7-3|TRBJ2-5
TGTGCCAGCAGCTTTTACAGGGGAGAGACCCAGTACTTC
CASSFYRGETQYF
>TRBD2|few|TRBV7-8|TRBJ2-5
TGTGCCAGCAGCCCAGGGACTAGTAGCGATTTTCAAGAGACCCAGTACTTC
CASSPGTSSDFQETQYF
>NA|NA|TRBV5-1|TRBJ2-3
TGCGCCAGCAGCTTGGGAGGGCGTCCGGGTGATACGCAGTATTTT
CASSLGGRPGDTQYF
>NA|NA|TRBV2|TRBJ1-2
TGTGCCAGCAGTGAAAACAGGGATCGTGGCTACACCTTC
CASSENRDRGYTF
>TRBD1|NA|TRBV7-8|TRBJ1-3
TGTGCCAGCAGCGCGAGACAGGGGGCAGGAGGAAACACCATATATTTT
CASSARQGAGGNTIYF
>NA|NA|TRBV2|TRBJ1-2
TGTGCCAGCAGTCTCGAGGGAGCTAACTATGGCTACACCTTC
CASSLEGANYGYTF
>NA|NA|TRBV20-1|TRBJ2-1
TGCAGTGCTTCAAAGGGGGATGAGCAGTTCTTC
CSASKGDEQFF
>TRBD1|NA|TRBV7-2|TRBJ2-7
TGTGCCAGCAGCTTAATCCAGGGGGCCTACGAGCAGTACTTC
CASSLIQGAYEQYF
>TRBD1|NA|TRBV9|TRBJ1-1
TGTGCCAGCAGCCCGCGGGGGGCCGGGACAGGGGGCGGTTCGGACACTGAAGCTTTCTTT
CASSPRGAGTGGGSDTEAFF
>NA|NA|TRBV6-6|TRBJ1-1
TGTGCCAGCAGTTACTCGACGTCAGGGTTTCCTGAAGCTTTCTTT
CASSYSTSGFPEAFF
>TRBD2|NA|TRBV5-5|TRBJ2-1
TGTGCCAGCAGCTTGAGGGTAGCGGGGGGCTTCGAGCAGTTCTTC
CASSLRVAGGFEQFF
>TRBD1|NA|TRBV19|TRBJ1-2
TGTGCCAGTAGTCGGGACAGGTACTATGGCTACACCTTC
CASSRDRYYGYTF
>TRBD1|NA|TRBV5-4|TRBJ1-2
TGTGCCAGCAGCTTGGTACAGGGGTCGGGCTATGGCTACACCTTC
CASSLVQGSGYGYTF
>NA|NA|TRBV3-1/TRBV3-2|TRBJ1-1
TGTGCCAGCAGCCTAGGATCGGGGGGAAAGACTGAAGCTTTCTTT
CASSLGSGGKTEAFF
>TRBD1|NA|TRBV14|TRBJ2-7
TGTGCCAGCAGCCGGGGACAGATTAAACCCTACGAGCAGTACTTC
CASSRGQIKPYEQYF
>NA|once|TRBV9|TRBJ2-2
TGTGCCAGCAGCGTAGACTTAAGGGGCACCGGGGAGCTGTTTTTT
CASSVDLRGTGELFF
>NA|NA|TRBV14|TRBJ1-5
TGTGCCAGCAGCCGGCAGAATCAGCCCCAGCATTTT
CASSRQNQPQHF
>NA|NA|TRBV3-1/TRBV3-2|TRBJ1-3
TGTGCCAGCAGCCAAAGACAGGAATCCGGAAACACCATATATTTT
CASSQRQESGNTIYF
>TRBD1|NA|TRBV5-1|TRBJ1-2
TGCGCCAGCAGCGATGATGGGACAGGGATTCCCTATGGCTACACCTTC
CASSDDGTGIPYGYTF
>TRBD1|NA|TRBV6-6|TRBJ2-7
TGTGCCAGCAGTCTGGGACAGGGGATCTCCTACGAGCAGTACTTC
CASSLGQGISYEQYF
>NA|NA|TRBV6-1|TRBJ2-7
TGTGCCAGCAGAGAAGGGGGACTGACAGTCCCCTACGAGCAGTACTTC
CASREGGLTVPYEQYF
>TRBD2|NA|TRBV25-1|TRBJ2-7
TGTGCCAGCCAGAGAGCGGGGGGGGAGTACGAGCAGTACTTC
CASQRAGGEYEQYF
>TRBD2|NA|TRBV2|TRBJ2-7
TGTGCCAGCAATAATCTAGCGGGGGCGTACGAGCAGTACTTC
CASNNLAGAYEQYF
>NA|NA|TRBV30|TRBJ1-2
TGTGCCTGGAGTGTTCCTGGGGGGGGGTTTTATGGCTACACCTTC
CAWSVPGGGFYGYTF
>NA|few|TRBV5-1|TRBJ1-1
TGCGCCAGCAGAAGGTCAGGGGCGATGAACACTGAAGCTTTCTTT
CASRRSGAMNTEAFF
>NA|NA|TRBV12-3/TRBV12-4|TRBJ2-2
TGTGCCAGTTTAGGAGGCGGGGAGCTGTTTTTT
CASLGGGELFF
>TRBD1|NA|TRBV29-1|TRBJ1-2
TGCAGCGTTGACCTGGACAGGGTTTACACCTTC
CSVDLDRVYTF
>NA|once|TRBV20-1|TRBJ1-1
TGCAGTGCTAGCTCGAGCACTGAAGCTTTCTTT
CSASSSTEAFF
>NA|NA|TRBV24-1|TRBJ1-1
TGTGCCACCAGTCCCATCAGGGGCACTGAAGCTTTCTTT
CATSPIRGTEAFF
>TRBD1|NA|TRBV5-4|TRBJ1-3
TGTGCCAGCAGCCCGGGGGGACAGGGAGCTTTTGCAAACACCATATATTTT
CASSPGGQGAFANTIYF
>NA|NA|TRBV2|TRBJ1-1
TGTGCCAGCGGGGAGGGGGGAAGCACTGAAGCTTTCTTT
CASGEGGSTEAFF
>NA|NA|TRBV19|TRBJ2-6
TGTGCCAGTAGTATGCCGGCTGGGGCCAACGTCCTGACTTTC
CASSMPAGANVLTF
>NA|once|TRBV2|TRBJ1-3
TGTGCCAGCAGTGAAGACGGACTCTCTGGAAACACCATATATTTT
CASSEDGLSGNTIYF
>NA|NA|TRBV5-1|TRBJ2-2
TGCGCCAGCAGCTTGGGGCAGGGGACCGGGGAGCTGTTTTTT
CASSLGQGTGELFF
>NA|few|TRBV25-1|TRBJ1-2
TGTGCCAGCAGTGAGTCTTCAGGGCCTGGCTATGGCTACACCTTC
CASSESSGPGYGYTF
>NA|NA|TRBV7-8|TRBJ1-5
TGTGCCAGCAGCCACTCGAGCTATCAGCCCCAGCATTTT
CASSHSSYQPQHF
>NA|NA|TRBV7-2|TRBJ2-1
TGTGCCAGCAGCTTAGTGGAGGGCTTTGAGCAGTTCTTC
CASSLVEGFEQFF
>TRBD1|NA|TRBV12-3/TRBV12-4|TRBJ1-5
TGTGCCAGCTCGACAGGGTATCGACAGCCCCAGCATTTT
CASSTGYRQPQHF
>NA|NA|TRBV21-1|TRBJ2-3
TGTGCCAGCAGCAAATTTTTTTTGGCTAGCGGGGGTGGTTGCACAGATACGCAGTATTTT
CASSKFFLASGGGCTDTQYF
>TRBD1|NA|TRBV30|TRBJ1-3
TGTGCCTGCCAGACAGGGGGCCACTCTGGAAACACCATATATTTT
CACQTGGHSGNTIYF
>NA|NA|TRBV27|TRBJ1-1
TGTGCCAGCAGTTTATCGAGGCTCACTGAAGCTTTCTTT
CASSLSRLTEAFF
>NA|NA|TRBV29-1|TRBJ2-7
TGCAGCGGTGTCTCCCAAGACAGGCCCTACGAGCAGTACTTC
CSGVSQDRPYEQYF
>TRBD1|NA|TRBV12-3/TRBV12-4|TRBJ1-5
TGTGCCAGCAGTACAGGGGGCAATCAGCCCCAGCATTTT
CASSTGGNQPQHF
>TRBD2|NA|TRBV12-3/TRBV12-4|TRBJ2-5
TGTGCCAGCAGTTTTTGGGGGGGGGAGACCCAGTACTTC
CASSFWGGETQYF
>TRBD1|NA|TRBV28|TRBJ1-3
TGTGCCAGCAGTGCTTACAGGGGGGGAAACACCATATATTTT
CASSAYRGGNTIYF
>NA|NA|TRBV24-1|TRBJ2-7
TGTGCCACCAGTGACCGGGACACTTACGAGCAGTACTTC
CATSDRDTYEQYF
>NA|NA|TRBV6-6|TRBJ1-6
TGTGCCAGCAGTCGCAGCTCCCAGGATAATTCACCCCTCCACTTT
CASSRSSQDNSPLHF
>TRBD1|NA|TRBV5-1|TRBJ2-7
TGCGCCAGCAGCCAAACGACAGGGGCGGGTGAGCAGTACTTC
CASSQTTGAGEQYF
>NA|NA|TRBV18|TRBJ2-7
TGTGCCAGCTCACCAGTAGGGGCCATGGCCTACGAGCAGTACTTC
CASSPVGAMAYEQYF
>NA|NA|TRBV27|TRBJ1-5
TGTGCCAGCAGTTTAGAGGGCCTGGGCAATCAGCCCCAGCATTTT
CASSLEGLGNQPQHF
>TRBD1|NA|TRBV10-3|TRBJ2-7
TGTGCCATCAGTGAGTCCGGGACAGGCCCCTACGAGCAGTACTTC
CAISESGTGPYEQYF
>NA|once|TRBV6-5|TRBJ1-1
TGTGCCAGCAGTTACACGGTAAACACTGAAGCTTTCTTT
CASSYTVNTEAFF
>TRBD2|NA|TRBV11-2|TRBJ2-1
TGTGCCAGCAGCCCGGGACTAGCGGGGCCGTACAATGAGCAGTTCTTC
CASSPGLAGPYNEQFF
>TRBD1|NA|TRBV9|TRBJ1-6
TGTGCCAGCAGCGAGGGATCGTCAGGGGGCCGAAATTCACCCCTCCACTTT
CASSEGSSGGRNSPLHF